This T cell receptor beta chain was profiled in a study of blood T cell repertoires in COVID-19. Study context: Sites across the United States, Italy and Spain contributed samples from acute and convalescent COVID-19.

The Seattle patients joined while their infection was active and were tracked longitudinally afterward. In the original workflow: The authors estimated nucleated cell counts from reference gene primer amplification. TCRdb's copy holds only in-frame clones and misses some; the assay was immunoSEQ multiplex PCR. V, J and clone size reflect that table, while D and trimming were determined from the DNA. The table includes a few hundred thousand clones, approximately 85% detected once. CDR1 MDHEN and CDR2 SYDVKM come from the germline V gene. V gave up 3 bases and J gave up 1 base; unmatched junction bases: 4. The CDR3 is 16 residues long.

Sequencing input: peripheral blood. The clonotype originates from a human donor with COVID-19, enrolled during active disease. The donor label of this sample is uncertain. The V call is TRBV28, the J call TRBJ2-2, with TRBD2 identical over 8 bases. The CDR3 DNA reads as TGTGCCAGCAGTTTCGGACTAGCACTGAACACCGGGGAGCTGTTTTTT. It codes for CASSFGLALNTGELFF. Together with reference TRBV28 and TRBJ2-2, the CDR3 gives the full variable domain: DVKVTQSSRYLVKRTGEKVFLECVQDMDHENMFWYRQDPGLGLRLIYFSYDVKMKEKGDIPEGYSVSREKKERFSLILESASTNQTSMYLCASSFGLALNTGELFFGEGSRLTVL.